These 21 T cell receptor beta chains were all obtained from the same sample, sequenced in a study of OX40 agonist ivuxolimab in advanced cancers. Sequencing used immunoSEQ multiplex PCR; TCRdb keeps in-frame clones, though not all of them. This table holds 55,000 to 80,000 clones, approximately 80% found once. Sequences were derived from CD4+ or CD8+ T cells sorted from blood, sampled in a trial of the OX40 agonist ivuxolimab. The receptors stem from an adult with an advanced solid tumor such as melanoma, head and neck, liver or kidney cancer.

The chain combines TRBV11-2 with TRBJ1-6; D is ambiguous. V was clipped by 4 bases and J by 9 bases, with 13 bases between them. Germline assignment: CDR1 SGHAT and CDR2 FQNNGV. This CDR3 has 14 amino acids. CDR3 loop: CASSSDGTASPLHF. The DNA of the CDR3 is TGTGCCAGCAGCTCCGACGGAACCGCTTCACCCCTCCACTTT.

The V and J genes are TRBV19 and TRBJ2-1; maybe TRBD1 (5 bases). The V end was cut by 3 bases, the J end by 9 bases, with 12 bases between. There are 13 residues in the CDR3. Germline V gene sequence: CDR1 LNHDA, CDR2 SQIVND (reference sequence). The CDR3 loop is CASSIQGMGEQFF. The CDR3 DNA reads TGTGCCAGTAGTATCCAGGGTATGGGTGAGCAGTTCTTC.

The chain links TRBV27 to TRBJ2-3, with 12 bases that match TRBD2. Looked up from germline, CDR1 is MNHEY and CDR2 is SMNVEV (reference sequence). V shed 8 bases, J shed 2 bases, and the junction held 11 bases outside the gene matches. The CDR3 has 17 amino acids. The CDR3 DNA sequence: TGTGCCAGCGGAACTACAGGACTAGCGGGAAACACAGATACGCAGTATTTT. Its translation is CASGTTGLAGNTDTQYF.

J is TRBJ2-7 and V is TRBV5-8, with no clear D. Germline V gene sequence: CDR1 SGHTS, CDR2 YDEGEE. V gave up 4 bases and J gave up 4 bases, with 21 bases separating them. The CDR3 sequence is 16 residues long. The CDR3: CASSASHLGQAYEQYV. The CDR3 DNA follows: TGTGCCAGCAGCGCGTCGCATCTTGGTCAGGCGTACGAGCAGTACGTC.

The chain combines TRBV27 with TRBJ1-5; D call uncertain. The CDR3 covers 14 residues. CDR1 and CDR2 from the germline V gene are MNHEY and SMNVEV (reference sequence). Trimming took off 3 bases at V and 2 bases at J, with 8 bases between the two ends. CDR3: CASSFVLGNQPQHF. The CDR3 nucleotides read TGTGCCAGCAGTTTTGTGCTGGGCAATCAGCCCCAGCATTTT.

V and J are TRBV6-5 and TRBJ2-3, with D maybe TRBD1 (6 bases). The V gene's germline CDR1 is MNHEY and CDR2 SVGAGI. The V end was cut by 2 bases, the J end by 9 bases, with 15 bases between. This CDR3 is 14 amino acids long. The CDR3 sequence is CASSYADSRSTQYF. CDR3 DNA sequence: TGTGCCAGCAGTTACGCGGACAGCCGGTCAACGCAGTATTTT.

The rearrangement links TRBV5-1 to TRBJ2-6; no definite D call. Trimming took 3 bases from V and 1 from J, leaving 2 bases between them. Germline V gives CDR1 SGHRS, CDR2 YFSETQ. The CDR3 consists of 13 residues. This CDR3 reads CASSWSGANVLTF. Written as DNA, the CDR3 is TGCGCCAGCAGCTGGTCTGGGGCCAACGTCCTGACTTTC.

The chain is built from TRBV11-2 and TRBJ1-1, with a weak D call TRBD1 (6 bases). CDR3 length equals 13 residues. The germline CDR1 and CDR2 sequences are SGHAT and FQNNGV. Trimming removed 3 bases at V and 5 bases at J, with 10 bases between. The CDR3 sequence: CASSLEGGTEAFF. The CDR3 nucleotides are TGTGCCAGCAGCTTGGAAGGGGGGACTGAAGCTTTCTTT.

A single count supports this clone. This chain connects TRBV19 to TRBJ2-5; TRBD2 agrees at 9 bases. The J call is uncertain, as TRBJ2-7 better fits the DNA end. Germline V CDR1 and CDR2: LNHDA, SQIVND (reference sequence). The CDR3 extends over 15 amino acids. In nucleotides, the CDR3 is TGTGCCAGTAGTACCGGGAGCGGGAGGCCCTACGAGCAGTACTTC. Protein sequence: CASSTGSGRPYEQYF.

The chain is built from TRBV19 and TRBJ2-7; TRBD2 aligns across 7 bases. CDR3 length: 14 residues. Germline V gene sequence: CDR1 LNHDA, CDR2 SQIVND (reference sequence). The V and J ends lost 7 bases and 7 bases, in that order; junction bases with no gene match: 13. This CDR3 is CASNHRALGGEQYF. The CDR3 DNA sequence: TGTGCCAGTAATCACCGGGCCCTGGGAGGGGAGCAGTACTTC.

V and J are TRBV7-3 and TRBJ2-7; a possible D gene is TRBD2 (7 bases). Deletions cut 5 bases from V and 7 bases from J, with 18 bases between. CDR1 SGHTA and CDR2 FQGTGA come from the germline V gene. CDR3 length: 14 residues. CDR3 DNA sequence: TGTGCCAGCAGCCCCAGGGGAGGGTCCCTGGAGCAGTACTTC. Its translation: CASSPRGGSLEQYF.

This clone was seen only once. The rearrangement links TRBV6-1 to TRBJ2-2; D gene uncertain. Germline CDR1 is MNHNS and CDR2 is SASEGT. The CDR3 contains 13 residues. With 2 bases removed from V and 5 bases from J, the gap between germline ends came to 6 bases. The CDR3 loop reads CASSEMGTGELFF. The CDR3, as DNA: TGTGCCAGCAGTGAAATGGGGACCGGGGAGCTGTTTTTT.

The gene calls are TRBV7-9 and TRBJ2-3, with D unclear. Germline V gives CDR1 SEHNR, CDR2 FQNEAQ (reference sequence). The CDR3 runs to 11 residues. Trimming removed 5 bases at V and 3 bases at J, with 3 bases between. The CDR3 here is CASSETDTQYF. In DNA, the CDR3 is TGTGCCAGCAGCGAAACAGATACGCAGTATTTT.

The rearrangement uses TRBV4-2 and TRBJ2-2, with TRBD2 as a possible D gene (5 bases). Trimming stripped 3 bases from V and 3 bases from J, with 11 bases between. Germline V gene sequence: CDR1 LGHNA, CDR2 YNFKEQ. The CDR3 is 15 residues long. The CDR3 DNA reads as TGTGCCAGCAGCCAGTCTAGCCCCTACACCGGGGAGCTGTTTTTT. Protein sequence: CASSQSSPYTGELFF.

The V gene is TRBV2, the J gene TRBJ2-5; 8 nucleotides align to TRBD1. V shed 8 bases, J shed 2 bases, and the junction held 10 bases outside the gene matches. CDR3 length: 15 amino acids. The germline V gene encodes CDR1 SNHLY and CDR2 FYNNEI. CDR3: CASPPPGQVQETQYF. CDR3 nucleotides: TGTGCCAGCCCTCCACCGGGACAGGTACAAGAGACCCAGTACTTC.

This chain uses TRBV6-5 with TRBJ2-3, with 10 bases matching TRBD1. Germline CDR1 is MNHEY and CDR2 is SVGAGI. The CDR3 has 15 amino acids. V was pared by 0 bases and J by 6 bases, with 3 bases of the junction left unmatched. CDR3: CASSYSGTGADTQYF. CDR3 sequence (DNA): TGTGCCAGCAGTTACTCGGGGACAGGGGCGGATACGCAGTATTTT.

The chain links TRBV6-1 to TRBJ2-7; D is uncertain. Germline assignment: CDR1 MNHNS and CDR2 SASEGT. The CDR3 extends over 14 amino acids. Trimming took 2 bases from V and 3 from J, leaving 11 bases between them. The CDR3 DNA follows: TGTGCCAGCAGTGAAAGTGTCAACTTCTACGAGCAGTACTTC. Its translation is CASSESVNFYEQYF.

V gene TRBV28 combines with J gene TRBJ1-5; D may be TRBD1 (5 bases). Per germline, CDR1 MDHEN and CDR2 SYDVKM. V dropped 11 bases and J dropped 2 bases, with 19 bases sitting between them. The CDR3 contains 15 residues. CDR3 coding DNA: TGTGCCGGGGGACGGAGCACGAGGGGCAATCAGCCCCAGCATTTT. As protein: CAGGRSTRGNQPQHF. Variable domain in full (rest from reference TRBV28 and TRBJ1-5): DVKVTQSSRYLVKRTGEKVFLECVQDMDHENMFWYRQDPGLGLRLIYFSYDVKMKEKGDIPEGYSVSREKKERFSLILESASTNQTSMYLCAGGRSTRGNQPQHFGDGTRLSIL.

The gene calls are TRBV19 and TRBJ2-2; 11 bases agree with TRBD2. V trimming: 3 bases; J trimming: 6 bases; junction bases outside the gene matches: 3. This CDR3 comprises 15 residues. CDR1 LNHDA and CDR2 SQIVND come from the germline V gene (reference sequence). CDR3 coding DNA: TGTGCCAGTAGTATCGCTAGCGGGGGGTCCGGGGAGCTGTTTTTT. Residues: CASSIASGGSGELFF.

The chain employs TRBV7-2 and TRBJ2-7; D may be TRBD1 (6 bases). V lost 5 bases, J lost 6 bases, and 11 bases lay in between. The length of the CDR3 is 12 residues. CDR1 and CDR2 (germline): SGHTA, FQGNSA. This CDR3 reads CASSPVQGEQYF. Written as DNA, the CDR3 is TGTGCCAGCAGCCCTGTACAGGGCGAGCAGTACTTC.

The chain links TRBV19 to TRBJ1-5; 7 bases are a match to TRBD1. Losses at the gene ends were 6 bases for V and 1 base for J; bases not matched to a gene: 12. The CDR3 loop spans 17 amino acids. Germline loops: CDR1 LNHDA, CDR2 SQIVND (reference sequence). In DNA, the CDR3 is TGTGCCAGTAGGGACTCGGGAGGGGGCGGGAGCAATCAGCCCCAGCATTTT. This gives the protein CASRDSGGGGSNQPQHF. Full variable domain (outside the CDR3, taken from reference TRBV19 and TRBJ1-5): DGGITQSPKYLFRKEGQNVTLSCEQNLNHDAMYWYRQDPGQGLRLIYYSQIVNDFQKGDIAEGYSVSREKKESFPLTVTSAQKNPTAFYLCASRDSGGGGSNQPQHFGDGTRLSIL.